These T cell receptor beta chains were read from a single sample in a study of shared clonotypes between healthy human individuals. Some clones are missing from TCRdb's copy, which holds only in-frame ones; the method was immunoSEQ multiplex PCR. The top ten hold about 16% of the sample, which has a few hundred thousand clones, around 86% seen once. The sample comprised memory CD8+ T cells sorted from blood. All receptors derive from a man younger than 35 in good health. The CDR3 runs from the conserved cysteine through the conserved F or W. A D gene is named only where the DNA matches it firmly. Where a row states a size, it is once, few, many or the class of an expanded clone; other rows omit it.

size: -
J: TRBJ2-7
D: -
V: TRBV15
DNA: TGTGCCACCAGCAGAGATAATATCAACGAGCAGTACTTC
CDR3: CATSRDNINEQYF

size: -
J: TRBJ2-3
D: -
V: TRBV7-9
DNA: TGTGCCAGCAGCTTAGGTTGGGACACCACAGATACGCAGTATTTT
CDR3: CASSLGWDTTDTQYF

size: -
J: TRBJ2-3
D: TRBD2
V: TRBV9
DNA: TGTGCCAGCAGCGCGACGGGACTAGCGGGAGTCGGGTTGGCGCAGTATTTT
CDR3: CASSATGLAGVGLAQYF

size: -
J: TRBJ1-5
D: -
V: TRBV27
DNA: TGTGCCAGCAGTGTACAGGGAGACAATCAGCCCCAGCATTTT
CDR3: CASSVQGDNQPQHF

size: -
J: TRBJ2-7
D: TRBD1
V: TRBV13
DNA: TGTGCCAGCAGCGCCTCGGGACAGGGGGACTACGAGCAGTACTTC
CDR3: CASSASGQGDYEQYF

size: -
J: TRBJ1-2
D: TRBD1
V: TRBV7-6
DNA: TGTGCCAGCAGCCCCCCGGGACAGGGGTTGGAGGGCTACACCTTC
CDR3: CASSPPGQGLEGYTF

size: once
J: TRBJ1-1
D: -
V: TRBV4-1
DNA: TGCGCCAGCAGTCCCGGCGCTGAAGCTTTCTTT
CDR3: CASSPGAEAFF

size: once
J: TRBJ2-5
D: -
V: TRBV30
DNA: TGTGCCTGGAGTGTAAGGCCCCGCAAGACCCAGTACTTC
CDR3: CAWSVRPRKTQYF

size: many
J: TRBJ2-1
D: -
V: TRBV30
DNA: TGTGCCTGGAGTTGGAGGCAGGAGCAGTTCTTC
CDR3: CAWSWRQEQFF

size: -
J: TRBJ2-1
D: TRBD2
V: TRBV28
DNA: TGTGCCAGCAGTTTTCTGGCGGGGGGGTACAATGAGCAGTTCTTC
CDR3: CASSFLAGGYNEQFF

size: -
J: TRBJ1-6
D: TRBD1
V: TRBV28
DNA: TGTGCCAGCAGTTTCACTTTTCGGACAGGGCACTCACCCCTCCACTTT
CDR3: CASSFTFRTGHSPLHF

size: -
J: TRBJ2-5
D: -
V: TRBV4-1
DNA: TGCGCCAGCAGCCAAGTCACCGGGAAGAGGGTAGCAGAGACCCAGTACTTC
CDR3: CASSQVTGKRVAETQYF

size: -
J: TRBJ2-7
D: -
V: TRBV7-9
DNA: TGTGCCAGCAGCTTAAGTTCCGCAGTCGAGCAGTACTTC
CDR3: CASSLSSAVEQYF

size: few
J: TRBJ2-7
D: -
V: TRBV19
DNA: TGTGCCAGTAGTATCGGGGCCTCCTACGAGCAGTACTTC
CDR3: CASSIGASYEQYF

size: -
J: TRBJ2-5
D: -
V: TRBV27
DNA: TGTGCCAGCAGTCCACTACCCCAAGAGACCCAGTACTTC
CDR3: CASSPLPQETQYF

size: -
J: TRBJ2-7
D: -
V: TRBV11-2
DNA: TGTGCCAGCAGCTTGGGGAAGGGACTCTACGAGCAGTACTTC
CDR3: CASSLGKGLYEQYF

size: -
J: TRBJ2-7
D: -
V: TRBV9
DNA: TGTGCCAGCAGCGTAAATGAGGGAACGGCGTCTCTGTCCTACGAGCAGTACTTC
CDR3: CASSVNEGTASLSYEQYF

size: -
J: TRBJ2-7
D: TRBD2
V: TRBV9
DNA: TGTGCCAGCAGCGCAGAAGCGGGGGGATCCTACGAGCAGTACTTC
CDR3: CASSAEAGGSYEQYF

size: -
J: TRBJ2-7
D: -
V: TRBV10-1
DNA: TGCGCCAGCAGTGATGGCGGAAACTCCTACGAGCAGTACTTC
CDR3: CASSDGGNSYEQYF

size: few
J: TRBJ1-1
D: -
V: TRBV6-1
DNA: TGTGCCAGCAGTGCTGGGGGCGTAACTGAAGCTTTCTTT
CDR3: CASSAGGVTEAFF

size: -
J: TRBJ1-2
D: -
V: TRBV6-5
DNA: TGTGCCAGCAGTTACTCGGGGGTTGATGGCTACACCTTC
CDR3: CASSYSGVDGYTF

size: once
J: TRBJ2-3
D: -
V: TRBV13
DNA: TGTGCCAGCAGCTTAGGGGTAGATACGCAGTATTTT
CDR3: CASSLGVDTQYF

size: -
J: TRBJ1-2
D: -
V: TRBV5-1
DNA: TGCGCCAGCAGCTTGGCCGACTATGGCTACACCTTC
CDR3: CASSLADYGYTF